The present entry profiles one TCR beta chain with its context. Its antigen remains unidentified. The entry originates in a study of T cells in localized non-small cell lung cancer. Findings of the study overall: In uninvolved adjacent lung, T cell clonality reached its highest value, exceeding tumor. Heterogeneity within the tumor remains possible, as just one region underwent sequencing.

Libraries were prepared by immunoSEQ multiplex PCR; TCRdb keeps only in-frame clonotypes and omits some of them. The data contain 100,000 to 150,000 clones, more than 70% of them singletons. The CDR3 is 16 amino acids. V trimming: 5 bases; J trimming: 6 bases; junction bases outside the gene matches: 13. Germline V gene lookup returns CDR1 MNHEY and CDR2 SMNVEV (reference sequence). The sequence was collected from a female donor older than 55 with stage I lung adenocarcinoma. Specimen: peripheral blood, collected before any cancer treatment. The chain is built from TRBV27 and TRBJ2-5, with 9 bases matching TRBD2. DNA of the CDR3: TGTGCCAGCAGTCCGACTCCTAGCGGGATAAGAAAGACCCAGTACTTC. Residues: CASSPTPSGIRKTQYF.